The rows below give T cell receptor beta chains drawn from one sample of a study of cytomegalovirus exposure and HLA in healthy donors. TCRdb's table, derived via immunoSEQ multiplex PCR, lists solely in-frame clones and lacks some. The sample includes approximately 120,000 clones, around 77% of them seen just once. Sequenced sample: PBMCs. The receptors were sampled from a man aged 45-65 years in good health and CMV-seronegative. Each CDR3 is given with its conserved first and last residue. D genes are given only for firm matches. Not all rows give a size; the values are once, few, many and, for expanded clones, a class.

.	.	TRBJ1-1	TRBV5-5	CASSFLADTEAFF	TGTGCCAGCAGCTTTTTGGCCGACACTGAAGCTTTCTTT
.	.	TRBJ2-3	TRBV2	CASSESYSDTQYF	TGTGCCAGCAGTGAAAGCTATTCAGATACGCAGTATTTT
TRBD2	.	TRBJ2-5	TRBV2	CASRVGLAGFQETQYF	TGTGCCAGCAGGGTGGGACTAGCGGGGTTTCAAGAGACCCAGTACTTC
.	.	TRBJ1-4	TRBV19	CASSIEFSGTPEKLFF	TGTGCCAGTAGTATAGAATTTTCCGGGACACCAGAAAAACTGTTTTTT
.	.	TRBJ2-3	TRBV9	CASSVGENTQYF	TGTGCCAGCAGCGTAGGCGAGAATACGCAGTATTTT
.	.	TRBJ2-2	TRBV7-2	CASSLDWNTGELFF	TGTGCCAGCAGCTTGGACTGGAACACCGGGGAGCTGTTTTTT
TRBD1	.	TRBJ1-5	TRBV6-6	CASRLTGALNNQPQHF	TGTGCCAGCAGGCTAACAGGGGCGTTGAACAATCAGCCCCAGCATTTT
TRBD2	.	TRBJ2-3	TRBV27	CASSLGLATADTQYF	TGTGCCAGCAGCCTGGGACTAGCGACGGCAGATACGCAGTATTTT
TRBD2	once	TRBJ2-7	TRBV10-2	CASSALPLAESRIEQYF	TGCGCCAGCAGTGCCCTACCCCTAGCGGAATCCCGGATCGAGCAGTACTTC
TRBD2	.	TRBJ2-3	TRBV6-4	CASSATTSGSSQYF	TGTGCCAGCAGTGCTACGACTAGCGGGAGTTCCCAGTATTTT
.	once	TRBJ1-2	TRBV10-1	CASSDSRRVTF	TGCGCCAGCAGTGACTCCCGGCGGGTCACCTTC
.	.	TRBJ2-1	TRBV7-5	CARSPLQGYYNEQFF	TGTGCCAGAAGCCCCTTACAGGGCTACTACAATGAGCAGTTCTTC
TRBD2	once	TRBJ2-5	TRBV4-1	CASSQELGLKYF	TGCGCCAGCAGCCAAGAACTGGGACTAAAGTACTTC
TRBD2	.	TRBJ2-5	TRBV10-3	CAISERGLAGAGETQYF	TGTGCCATCAGTGAGCGGGGACTAGCGGGAGCAGGGGAGACCCAGTACTTC
TRBD1	.	TRBJ1-4	TRBV7-2	CASSEDRGDEKLFF	TGTGCCAGCAGCGAGGACAGGGGGGATGAAAAACTGTTTTTT
.	few	TRBJ1-4	TRBV19	CASSMSGGTTNEKLFF	TGTGCCAGTAGTATGTCCGGGGGGACAACTAATGAAAAACTGTTTTTT
.	.	TRBJ1-3	TRBV4-1	CASSQGPRGPGNAIYF	TGCGCCAGCAGCCAAGGTCCCAGGGGCCCCGGAAACGCCATATATTTT
.	.	TRBJ2-3	TRBV15	CATSRESDTQYF	TGTGCCACCAGCAGGGAGTCAGATACGCAGTATTTT
TRBD2	once	TRBJ2-5	TRBV15	CATSLQGSSGRMGQETQYF	TGTGCCACCAGCCTCCAGGGGTCTAGCGGGAGAATGGGCCAAGAGACCCAGTACTTC
.	.	TRBJ2-7	TRBV28	CATKTGSGYEQYF	TGTGCCACTAAAACCGGGAGTGGATACGAGCAGTACTTC
TRBD2	few	TRBJ2-7	TRBV2	CASSEQRGASYEQYF	TGTGCCAGCAGCGAACAGCGGGGCGCCTCCTACGAGCAGTACTTC
.	.	TRBJ2-6	TRBV2	CASSEQGGSGANVLTF	TGTGCCAGCAGTGAACAGGGTGGGTCTGGGGCCAACGTCCTGACTTTC
TRBD2	once	TRBJ2-1	TRBV11-3	CASSLEASGLAGGRGEQFF	TGTGCCAGCAGCTTAGAGGCCTCAGGGCTAGCGGGAGGAAGGGGGGAGCAGTTCTTC
.	.	TRBJ2-1	TRBV2	CASSEMGGYNEQFF	TGTGCCAGCAGTGAAATGGGGGGCTACAATGAGCAGTTCTTC
.	.	TRBJ1-5	TRBV28	CASSSRQVIHQPQHF	TGTGCCAGCAGTTCGAGACAGGTCATCCATCAGCCCCAGCATTTT
.	.	TRBJ1-2	TRBV20-1	CSARVALGYTF	TGCAGTGCTAGAGTGGCACTAGGCTACACCTTC
.	.	TRBJ2-2	TRBV9	CASSVGAGSDTGELFF	TGTGCCAGCAGCGTAGGGGCAGGGTCGGACACCGGGGAGCTGTTTTTT
TRBD1	.	TRBJ2-1	TRBV4-3	CASSQVPGQGTTYNEQFF	TGCGCCAGCAGCCAGGTACCGGGACAGGGGACCACCTACAATGAGCAGTTCTTC
.	.	TRBJ2-1	TRBV10-3	CAISSEEDNEQFF	TGTGCCATCAGCTCAGAAGAGGACAATGAGCAGTTCTTC
TRBD1	.	TRBJ2-3	TRBV28	CASIPPGQGTDTQYF	TGTGCCAGCATCCCACCGGGACAGGGGACAGATACGCAGTATTTT
.	.	TRBJ1-1	TRBV6-5	CASSYSREQNTEAFF	TGTGCCAGCAGTTACTCCCGGGAGCAGAACACTGAAGCTTTCTTT
TRBD2	.	TRBJ2-1	TRBV4-1	CASSQGTSGSRNEQFF	TGCGCCAGCAGCCAAGGGACTAGCGGGAGTCGGAATGAGCAGTTCTTC
.	.	TRBJ1-2	TRBV6-6	CASSWEGSYGYTF	TGTGCCAGCAGTTGGGAGGGTAGCTATGGCTACACCTTC
TRBD1	few	TRBJ1-2	TRBV11-2	CASSATGTAASSGYTF	TGTGCCAGCAGCGCAACCGGGACAGCTGCGTCTAGTGGCTACACCTTC
TRBD1	.	TRBJ2-5	TRBV7-9	CASSYAGTGQETQYF	TGTGCCAGCAGCTACGCCGGGACAGGGCAAGAGACCCAGTACTTC